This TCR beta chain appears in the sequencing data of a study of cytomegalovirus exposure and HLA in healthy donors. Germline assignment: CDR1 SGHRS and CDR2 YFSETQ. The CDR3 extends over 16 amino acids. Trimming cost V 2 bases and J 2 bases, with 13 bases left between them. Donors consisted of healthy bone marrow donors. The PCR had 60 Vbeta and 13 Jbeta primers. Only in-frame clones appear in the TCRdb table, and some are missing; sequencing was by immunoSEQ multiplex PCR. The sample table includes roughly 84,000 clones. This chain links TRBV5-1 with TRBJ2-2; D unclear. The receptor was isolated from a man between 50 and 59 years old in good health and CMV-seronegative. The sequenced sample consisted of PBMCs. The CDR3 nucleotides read TGCGCCAGCAGCTTTCCGCGCTCCGTTAACACCGGGGAGCTGTTTTTT. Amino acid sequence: CASSFPRSVNTGELFF.